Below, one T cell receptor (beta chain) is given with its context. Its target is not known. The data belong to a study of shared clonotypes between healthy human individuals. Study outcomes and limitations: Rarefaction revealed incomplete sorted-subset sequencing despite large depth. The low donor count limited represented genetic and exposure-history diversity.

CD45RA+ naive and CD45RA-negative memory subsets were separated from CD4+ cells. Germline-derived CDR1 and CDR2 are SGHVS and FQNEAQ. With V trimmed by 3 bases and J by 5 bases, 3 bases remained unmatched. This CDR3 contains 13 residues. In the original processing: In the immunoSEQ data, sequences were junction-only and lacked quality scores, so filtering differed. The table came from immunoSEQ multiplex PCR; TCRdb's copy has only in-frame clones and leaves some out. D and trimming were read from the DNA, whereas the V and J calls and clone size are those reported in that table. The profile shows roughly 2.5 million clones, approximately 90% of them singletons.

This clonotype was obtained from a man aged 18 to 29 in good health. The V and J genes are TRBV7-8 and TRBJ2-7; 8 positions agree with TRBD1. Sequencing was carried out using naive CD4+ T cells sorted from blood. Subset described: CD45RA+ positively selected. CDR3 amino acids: CASSLDRANEQYF. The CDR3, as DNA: TGTGCCAGCAGCTTGGACAGGGCTAACGAGCAGTACTTC.